Below, 9 T cell receptor beta chains from the same sample are listed, as sequenced in a study of blood T cell repertoires in COVID-19. Sequenced by immunoSEQ multiplex PCR; TCRdb stores in-frame clones only, minus some. The table includes about 68,000 clones, roughly 85% detected once. Sample: peripheral blood. The source of these receptors is a man aged 50 to 59 with acute or convalescent COVID-19.

The chain links TRBV11-2 to TRBJ2-7; TRBD2 might be the D (6 bases). The V end lost 7 bases, the J end lost 1 base, and 17 bases lay between the germline ends. Germline V gives CDR1 SGHAT, CDR2 FQNNGV. The CDR3 loop spans 15 amino acids. The CDR3 protein is CASTSHSGPSYEQYF. The CDR3 nucleotides are TGTGCCAGCACCTCCCATAGCGGCCCATCCTACGAGCAGTACTTC.

This chain joins TRBV27 and TRBJ2-2; no definite D call. The V and J ends lost 5 bases and 3 bases respectively, with 10 bases between them. Per the germline V gene, CDR1 is MNHEY and CDR2 is SMNVEV (reference sequence). The CDR3 runs to 14 residues. The CDR3 DNA follows: TGTGCCAGCAGTCCCACCGGAGACACCGGGGAGCTGTTTTTT. It yields the protein CASSPTGDTGELFF.

The chain uses TRBV3-1 (or the pseudogene TRBV3-2) and TRBJ2-3; 8 nucleotides align to TRBD1. After removal of 6 bases from V and 5 bases from J, the junction contained 10 bases not matched to a gene. Germline values: CDR1 LGHDT, CDR2 YNNKEL (reference sequence). The CDR3 contains 15 residues. CDR3 DNA: TGTGCCAGCAGTCGGACAGGGCAGGTCGTAGATACGCAGTATTTT. Protein product: CASSRTGQVVDTQYF.

This clone was seen a few times. The V and J genes are TRBV6-5 and TRBJ1-5, with a tentative D call TRBD1 (5 bases). Per the germline V gene, CDR1 is MNHEY and CDR2 is SVGAGI. The CDR3 contains 14 residues. Trimming left V 10 bases short and J 1 base short, with 14 bases between. The CDR3 reads CATGQDGSNQPQHF. CDR3 bases: TGTGCCACCGGACAAGATGGAAGCAATCAGCCCCAGCATTTT.

The chain couples TRBV13 to TRBJ2-3; 8 nucleotides agree with TRBD1. V gave up 3 bases and J gave up 0 bases; unmatched junction bases: 8. Germline values: CDR1 PRHDT, CDR2 FYEKMQ (reference sequence). The CDR3 runs 17 residues. CDR3: CASSLAGQGFSTDTQYF. The CDR3 DNA sequence: TGTGCCAGCAGCTTGGCCGGACAGGGATTTAGCACAGATACGCAGTATTTT.

The chain carries TRBV9 and TRBJ2-5; D perhaps matches TRBD2 (6 bases). This CDR3 is built from 14 residues. Germline CDR1 reads SGDLS; CDR2 reads YYNGEE. The V end was cut by 3 bases, the J end by 2 bases, with 11 bases between. CDR3 protein: CASSASGRQETQYF. In DNA, the CDR3 is TGTGCCAGCAGCGCGTCCGGGAGACAAGAGACCCAGTACTTC.

This clone was recorded a few times. The chain carries TRBV6-5 and TRBJ2-1; possibly TRBD2 for D (6 bases). V lost 2 bases and J 9 bases, leaving 11 bases between the germline ends. The CDR3 has 13 amino acids. The germline V gene encodes CDR1 MNHEY and CDR2 SVGAGI. The CDR3 region has the DNA TGTGCCAGCAGTTACAACGGGGGAAGTGAGCAGTTCTTC. Translating it yields CASSYNGGSEQFF.

V gene TRBV1 combines with J gene TRBJ2-1; the table gives TRBD2 as D, unverified against the DNA. TRBV1 is a recognized pseudogene. CDR3 length: 17 amino acids. CDR3 residues: CTSSPPDPPGGEDEQFF. CDR3 sequence (DNA): TGCACCAGCAGCCCGCCAGACCCCCCGGGGGGGGAGGATGAGCAGTTCTTC.

The genes are TRBV19 and TRBJ2-5; 16 bases match TRBD2. This CDR3 is built from 19 residues. Germline CDR1 reads LNHDA; CDR2 reads SQIVND (reference sequence). Losses at the gene ends were 2 bases for V and 2 bases for J; bases not matched to a gene: 8. The CDR3 reads CASSIRGTSGGAQQETQYF. The CDR3 DNA reads TGTGCCAGTAGTATACGTGGGACTAGCGGGGGGGCCCAACAAGAGACCCAGTACTTC.